The 24 T cell receptor beta chains in this list originate from one sample, sequenced in a study of PD-1 blockade in classical Hodgkin lymphoma. The assay was immunoSEQ multiplex PCR, and TCRdb's table has in-frame clones only and misses some. The sample records almost 100,000 clones, approximately 92% being singletons. Exposure to brentuximab vedotin varied, and each patient had relapsed following autologous stem cell transplantation. The specimen comprised peripheral blood mononuclear cells (PBMCs), sampled at baseline. The source of these receptors is a human donor with classical Hodgkin lymphoma.

This chain joins TRBV9 and TRBJ2-3, with a possible D match to TRBD2 (6 bases). In germline, CDR1 is SGDLS, CDR2 YYNGEE. There are 16 residues in the CDR3. Trimming removed 0 bases from V and 3 bases from J, with 14 bases in between. CDR3 in amino acids: CASSVDGGGKTDTQYF. The CDR3 DNA is TGTGCCAGCAGCGTAGACGGGGGAGGTAAGACAGATACGCAGTATTTT.

The chain is built from TRBV10-2 and TRBJ1-1; D perhaps matches TRBD1 (5 bases). V was pared by 8 bases and J by 7 bases, with 23 bases between. Germline assignment: CDR1 WSHSY and CDR2 SAAADI. The CDR3 loop spans 15 amino acids. Written as DNA, the CDR3 is TGCGCCAGCCTACCTGCCGGGACGGATTACGATGAAGCTTTCTTT. Translating gives CASLPAGTDYDEAFF.

This chain joins TRBV7-9 and TRBJ2-2; 11 bases match TRBD1. This CDR3 is 18 amino acids long. The V and J ends lost 5 bases and 5 bases, in that order; junction bases with no gene match: 13. Germline CDR1 is SEHNR and CDR2 is FQNEAQ (reference sequence). CDR3 bases: TGTGCCAGCAGCCCACGGACAGGGGGCAGGTCGAGTACCGGGGAGCTGTTTTTT. This gives the protein CASSPRTGGRSSTGELFF.

V gene TRBV7-9 combines with J gene TRBJ2-3, with a tentative D call TRBD2 (5 bases). Germline values: CDR1 SEHNR, CDR2 FQNEAQ (reference sequence). V was cut by 4 bases and J by 6 bases, with 14 bases left in between. The CDR3 sequence is 14 residues long. CDR3 amino acids: CASSSARRGDTQYF. Here the CDR3 DNA reads TGTGCCAGCAGCTCCGCGCGCCGAGGGGATACGCAGTATTTT. The full variable domain, its missing parts supplied by reference TRBV7-9 and TRBJ2-3, is DTGVSQNPRHKITKRGQNVTFRCDPISEHNRLYWYRQTLGQGPEFLTYFQNEAQLEKSRLLSDRFSAERPKGSFSTLEIQRTEQGDSAMYLCASSSARRGDTQYFGPGTRLTVL.

This chain uses TRBV4-1 with TRBJ2-1, with 9 bases lining up with TRBD2. This CDR3 spans 16 amino acids. Losses at the gene ends were 1 base for V and 3 bases for J; bases not matched to a gene: 4. Germline V gene sequence: CDR1 MGHRA, CDR2 YSYEKL. The DNA of the CDR3 is TGCGCCAGCAGCCAAGTTGCTAGCGGGGTCTACAATGAGCAGTTCTTC. Translation gives CASSQVASGVYNEQFF.

The chain recombines TRBV5-4 with TRBJ2-2; D gene ambiguous. This CDR3 is built from 15 residues. Germline-derived CDR1 and CDR2 are SGHNT and YYREEE (reference sequence). Trimming shortened V by 2 bases and J by 5 bases, and 13 bases separated the two germline ends. The CDR3 region is CASSFLGGATGELFF. The CDR3 DNA sequence: TGTGCCAGCAGCTTTCTAGGCGGAGCGACCGGGGAGCTGTTTTTT. The variable domain in full, completed from reference TRBV5-4 and TRBJ2-2, reads ETGVTQSPTHLIKTRGQQVTLRCSSQSGHNTVSWYQQALGQGPQFIFQYYREEENGRGNFPPRFSGLQFPNYSSELNVNALELDDSALYLCASSFLGGATGELFFGEGSRLTVL.

This chain joins TRBV5-5 and TRBJ1-1, with D perhaps matching TRBD1 (5 bases). The CDR3 contains 14 residues. V dropped 3 bases and J dropped 1 base, with 10 bases sitting between them. CDR1 is SGHKS and CDR2 is YYEKEE in the germline V gene (reference sequence). CDR3 in DNA: TGTGCCAGCAGCTGGGGCCTAGGGAACACTGAAGCTTTCTTT. Translation: CASSWGLGNTEAFF.

The rearrangement uses TRBV7-9 and TRBJ2-7; TRBD1 matches at 10 bases. Trimming took 4 bases from V and 0 from J; bases not matched to a gene: 15. CDR3 length: 19 residues. Germline CDR1 and CDR2: SEHNR and FQNEAQ (reference sequence). The CDR3 protein is CASSSRDRGRARSSYEQYF. The CDR3 DNA follows: TGTGCCAGCAGCTCCCGGGACAGGGGAAGAGCGCGAAGCTCCTACGAGCAGTACTTC.

The chain recombines TRBV15 with TRBJ2-5; no definite D call. The CDR3 sequence is 13 residues long. Germline V gene sequence: CDR1 LNHNV, CDR2 YYDKDF (reference sequence). Trimming cost V 0 bases and J 1 base, with 3 bases left between them. The CDR3, as DNA: TGTGCCACCAGCAGAGAATTCCAAGAGACCCAGTACTTC. Translation gives CATSREFQETQYF. The complete variable domain, with remaining parts taken from reference TRBV15 and TRBJ2-5, reads DAMVIQNPRYQVTQFGKPVTLSCSQTLNHNVMYWYQQKSSQAPKLLFHYYDKDFNNEADTPDNFQSRRPNTSFCFLDIRSPGLGDTAMYLCATSREFQETQYFGPGTRLLVL.

The chain is built from TRBV19 and TRBJ2-7; D is perhaps TRBD1 (5 bases). This CDR3 is 14 amino acids long. Trimming stripped 1 base from V and 1 base from J, with 8 bases between. Per the germline V gene, CDR1 is LNHDA and CDR2 is SQIVND (reference sequence). This CDR3 is CASSIVGASYEQYF. CDR3 bases: TGTGCCAGTAGTATAGTAGGGGCATCCTACGAGCAGTACTTC.

V and J are TRBV28 and TRBJ2-3; D unclear. Germline assignment: CDR1 MDHEN and CDR2 SYDVKM. The V end was cut by 4 bases, the J end by 4 bases, with 12 bases between. CDR3 length: 14 amino acids. The CDR3 protein is CASSSIRVADTQYF. DNA of the CDR3: TGTGCCAGCAGTTCGATTAGGGTTGCAGATACGCAGTATTTT.

The chain couples TRBV6-5 to TRBJ2-2; the match to TRBD2 covers 7 bases. The CDR3 has 14 amino acids. The V segment lost 6 bases and the J segment 6 bases; nucleotides outside the gene matches: 7. Germline values: CDR1 MNHEY, CDR2 SVGAGI. The DNA of the CDR3 is TGTGCCAGCAGCTATCCTAGCGGCCCCGGGGAGCTGTTTTTT. Encoded protein: CASSYPSGPGELFF.

The chain joins TRBV29-1 to TRBJ1-1; 8 nucleotides agree with TRBD1. The germline gives CDR1 SQVTM, CDR2 ANQGSEA. Trimming cost V 6 bases and J 4 bases; bases outside gene matches: 4. This CDR3 has 12 residues. The CDR3 protein is CSVQTGATEAFF. The CDR3 DNA reads as TGCAGCGTGCAGACAGGGGCCACTGAAGCTTTCTTT. Full variable domain (rest looked up from reference TRBV29-1 and TRBJ1-1): SAVISQKPSRDICQRGTSLTIQCQVDSQVTMMFWYRQQPGQSLTLIATANQGSEATYESGFVIDKFPISRPNLTFSTLTVSNMSPEDSSIYLCSVQTGATEAFFGQGTRLTVV.

CDR3 in DNA: TGTGCCAGCAGTGGGTGGGGACTAGCGGCAACGGATACGCAGTATTTT. It translates to CASSGWGLAATDTQYF. The chain uses TRBV6-1 and TRBJ2-3, with 11 bases aligning to TRBD2. The CDR3 is 16 amino acids. Germline CDR1 is MNHNS and CDR2 is SASEGT. J gave up 6 bases and V 4 bases, and 9 bases lay outside the gene matches.

The V gene is TRBV6-1, the J gene TRBJ2-1, with 10 bases identical to TRBD2. Germline V lookup: CDR1 MNHNS, CDR2 SASEGT. The CDR3 sequence is 15 residues long. The J segment lost 0 bases and the V segment lost 10 bases, leaving 6 bases of the junction unmatched. The CDR3 bases are TGTGCCATCAGCGGGAGGGGACTCTCCTACAATGAGCAGTTCTTC. Residues: CAISGRGLSYNEQFF.

Concerning this clone: This CDR3 fails to terminate in the conserved phenylalanine or tryptophan, so it likely reflects a read error. No DNA is shown, since the ends of the CDR3 on it are uncertain; the CDR3 is the one TCRdb lists. CDR3 loop: CTSSQGGTSPY. The chain carries TRBV1 and TRBJ2-7; TRBD2 is taken as the D call from the table, unchecked against the DNA. TRBV1 is deemed a pseudogene. The CDR3 sequence runs 11 residues, both termini included.

The chain has TRBV10-2 and TRBJ1-1; 10 nucleotides align to TRBD1. This CDR3 spans 16 amino acids. J gave up 3 bases and V 4 bases, and 8 bases lay outside the gene matches. Germline V gene data show CDR1 as WSHSY and CDR2 as SAAADI. The CDR3, as DNA: TGCGCCAGCAGTGTCCTCCAGACAGGGGGCTACACTGAAGCTTTCTTT. This sequence encodes CASSVLQTGGYTEAFF.

The V call is TRBV6-1, the J call TRBJ1-2; D not resolved. The CDR3 contains 14 residues. Trimming took 3 bases from V and 8 from J, leaving 16 bases between them. In germline, CDR1 is MNHNS, CDR2 SASEGT. The DNA for the CDR3 is TGTGCCAGCAGTGATCTGGGGAGGCTATACGGCTACACCTTC. Protein: CASSDLGRLYGYTF.

V is TRBV7-9 and J is TRBJ2-7; D possibly corresponds to TRBD1 (6 bases). Germline V lookup: CDR1 SEHNR, CDR2 FQNEAQ (reference sequence). The CDR3 runs to 15 residues. V lost 2 bases to trimming and J lost 0 bases, with 11 bases between them. The CDR3 DNA reads as TGTGCCAGCAGCTTAATACAGGGATTCTCCTACGAGCAGTACTTC. As protein: CASSLIQGFSYEQYF.

This chain connects TRBV5-1 to TRBJ2-1; 9 bases align to TRBD1. The CDR3 extends over 15 amino acids. V was clipped by 1 base and J by 3 bases; unmatched bases: 2. CDR1 is SGHRS, CDR2 YFSETQ, per germline. Here the CDR3 reads CASSLRQGDYNEQFF. For the CDR3, the DNA is TGCGCCAGCAGCTTGAGACAGGGGGACTACAATGAGCAGTTCTTC.

This clone was detected a few times. This chain joins TRBV5-1 and TRBJ2-7; D call uncertain. Germline-derived CDR1 and CDR2 are SGHRS and YFSETQ. The CDR3 extends over 12 amino acids. V was shortened by 6 bases and J by 4 bases, with 11 bases between the two germline ends. The CDR3 nucleotides are TGCGCCAGCACCCAAGACTTTTACGAGCAGTACTTC. This gives the protein CASTQDFYEQYF. Drawing the rest from reference TRBV5-1 and TRBJ2-7, the complete variable domain is KAGVTQTPRYLIKTRGQQVTLSCSPISGHRSVSWYQQTPGQGLQFLFEYFSETQRNKGNFPGRFSGRQFSNSRSEMNVSTLELGDSALYLCASTQDFYEQYFGPGTRLTVT.

The chain uses TRBV28 and TRBJ2-1; TRBD1 is a possible D gene (6 bases). V shed 7 bases and J shed 7 bases, with 20 bases lying between them. CDR1 and CDR2 from the germline V gene are MDHEN and SYDVKM. The CDR3 loop spans 15 amino acids. This CDR3 is CASKVLQGKWNEQFF. As DNA, the CDR3 is TGTGCCAGCAAAGTCCTCCAGGGGAAATGGAATGAGCAGTTCTTC.

CDR3 in DNA: TGTGCCAGCAGCTTAGAAGGTCGGGGCTTGTATGGCTACACCTTC. Protein: CASSLEGRGLYGYTF. This chain joins TRBV11-2 and TRBJ1-2, with D maybe TRBD1 (5 bases). The CDR3 covers 15 residues. Looked up from germline, CDR1 is SGHAT and CDR2 is FQNNGV. V dropped 0 bases and J dropped 5 bases, with 13 bases sitting between them.

The V and J genes are TRBV5-4 and TRBJ2-7; 14 bases fit TRBD2. The CDR3 runs to 18 residues. After removal of 0 bases from V and 6 bases from J, the junction contained 11 bases not matched to a gene. Germline values: CDR1 SGHNT, CDR2 YYREEE (reference sequence). The CDR3 nucleotides are TGTGCCAGCAGCTTGGCCGGGGGACTAGCGGGAGTCGAACGCGAGCAGTACTTC. As protein: CASSLAGGLAGVEREQYF.